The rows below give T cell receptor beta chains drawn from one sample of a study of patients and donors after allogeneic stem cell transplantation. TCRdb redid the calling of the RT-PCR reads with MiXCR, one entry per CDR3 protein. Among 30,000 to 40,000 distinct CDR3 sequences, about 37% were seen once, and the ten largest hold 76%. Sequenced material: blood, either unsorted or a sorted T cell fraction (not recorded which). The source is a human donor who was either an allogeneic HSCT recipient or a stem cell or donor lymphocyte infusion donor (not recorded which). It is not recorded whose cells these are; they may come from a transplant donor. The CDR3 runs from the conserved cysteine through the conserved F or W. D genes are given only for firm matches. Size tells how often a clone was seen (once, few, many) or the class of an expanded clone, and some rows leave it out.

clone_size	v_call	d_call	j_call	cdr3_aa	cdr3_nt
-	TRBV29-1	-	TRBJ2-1	CSVDGGLFYNEQFF	TGCAGCGTTGACGGCGGGCTGTTCTACAATGAGCAGTTCTTC
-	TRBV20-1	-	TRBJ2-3	CSARDLPGYTDTQYF	TGCAGTGCTAGAGATCTGCCGGGCTACACAGATACGCAGTATTTT
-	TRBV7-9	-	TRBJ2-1	CASSLLAFNEQFF	TGTGCCAGCAGCTTACTAGCCTTCAATGAGCAGTTCTTC
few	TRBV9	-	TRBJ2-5	CASSIRDQETQYF	TGTGCCAGCAGCATTCGAGACCAAGAGACCCAGTACTTC
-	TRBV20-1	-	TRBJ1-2	CSARRAAGGYTF	TGCAGTGCCCGTAGGGCCGCAGGCGGCTACACCTTC
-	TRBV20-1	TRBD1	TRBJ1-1	CSARAAGGGTEAFF	TGCAGTGCTAGAGCGGCAGGGGGGGGCACTGAAGCTTTCTTT
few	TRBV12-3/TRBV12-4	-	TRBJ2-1	CASSLLGRGVEQFF	TGTGCCAGCAGTTTATTGGGGAGGGGGGTGGAGCAGTTCTTC
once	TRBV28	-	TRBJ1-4	CASSLWRDVEKLFF	TGTGCCAGCAGTTTGTGGAGGGATGTGGAAAAACTGTTTTTT
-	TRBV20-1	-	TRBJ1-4	CSALLEKLFF	TGCAGTGCTCTCCTCGAAAAACTGTTTTTT
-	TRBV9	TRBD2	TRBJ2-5	CASSRLAGGETQYF	TGTGCCAGCAGCCGGCTAGCGGGAGGAGAGACCCAGTACTTC
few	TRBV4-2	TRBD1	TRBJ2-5	CASSQDRGGDETQYF	TGTGCCAGCAGCCAGGACAGGGGCGGTGACGAGACCCAGTACTTC
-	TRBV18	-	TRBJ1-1	CASSQHGNTEAFF	TGTGCCAGCTCTCAGCACGGGAACACTGAAGCTTTCTTT
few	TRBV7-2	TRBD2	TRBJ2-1	CASSLAPLASGDNEQFF	TGTGCCAGCAGCTTAGCCCCCCTGGCTAGCGGAGACAATGAGCAGTTCTTC
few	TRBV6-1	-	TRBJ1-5	CASSERQSNQPQHF	TGTGCCAGCAGTGAAAGGCAGAGCAATCAGCCCCAGCATTTT
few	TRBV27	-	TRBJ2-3	CASSFGRGRSTQYF	TGTGCCAGCAGTTTTGGGCGGGGACGTAGTACGCAGTATTTT
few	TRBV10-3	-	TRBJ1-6	CAIRGSYNSPLHF	TGTGCCATTAGGGGCTCCTATAATTCACCCCTCCACTTT
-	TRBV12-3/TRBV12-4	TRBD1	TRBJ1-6	CASSLEPGGGSPLHF	TGTGCCAGCAGTTTAGAACCAGGGGGAGGTTCACCCCTCCACTTT
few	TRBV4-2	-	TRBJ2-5	CASSHIPPGEVETQYF	TGTGCCAGCAGCCACATCCCGCCGGGGGAGGTCGAGACCCAGTACTTC
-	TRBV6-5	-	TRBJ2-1	CASRRTGATYNEQFF	TGTGCCAGCAGGCGCACCGGGGCTACCTACAATGAGCAGTTCTTC
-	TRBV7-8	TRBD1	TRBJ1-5	CASSLTGQTGSQPQHF	TGTGCCAGCAGCCTGACGGGACAGACTGGATCTCAGCCCCAGCATTTT
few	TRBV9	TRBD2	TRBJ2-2	CASSSGLAGAGELFF	TGTGCCAGCAGCTCCGGACTAGCGGGGGCCGGGGAGCTGTTTTTT
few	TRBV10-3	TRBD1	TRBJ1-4	CAISERRDSHEKLFF	TGTGCCATCAGTGAGAGAAGGGACAGCCATGAAAAACTGTTTTTT
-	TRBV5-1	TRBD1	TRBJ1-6	CASSLEQGNSPLHF	TGCGCCAGCAGCTTGGAACAGGGGAATTCACCCCTCCACTTT
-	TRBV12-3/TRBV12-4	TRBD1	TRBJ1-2	CASSPPTGSGGYTF	TGTGCCAGCAGCCCTCCGACAGGGAGTGGTGGCTACACCTTC